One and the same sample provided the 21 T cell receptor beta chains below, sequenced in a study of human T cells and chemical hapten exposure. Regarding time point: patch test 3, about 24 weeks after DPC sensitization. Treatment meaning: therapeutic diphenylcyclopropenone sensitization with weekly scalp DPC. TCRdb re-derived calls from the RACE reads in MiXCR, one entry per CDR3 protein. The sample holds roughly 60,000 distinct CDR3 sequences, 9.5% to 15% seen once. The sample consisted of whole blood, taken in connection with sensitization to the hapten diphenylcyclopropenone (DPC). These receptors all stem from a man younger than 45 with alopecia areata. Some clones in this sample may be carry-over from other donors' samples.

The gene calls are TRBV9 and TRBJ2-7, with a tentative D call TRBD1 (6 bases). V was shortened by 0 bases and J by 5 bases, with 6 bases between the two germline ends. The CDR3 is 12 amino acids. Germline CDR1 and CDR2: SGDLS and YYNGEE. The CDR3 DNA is TGTGCCAGCAGCGTAGACAGGGACGAGCAGTACTTC. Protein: CASSVDRDEQYF.

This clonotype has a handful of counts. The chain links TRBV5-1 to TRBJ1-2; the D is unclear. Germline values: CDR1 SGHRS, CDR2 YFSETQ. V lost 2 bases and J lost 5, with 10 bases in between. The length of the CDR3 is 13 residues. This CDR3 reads CASSFWQQYGYTF. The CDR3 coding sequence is TGCGCCAGCAGCTTTTGGCAACAGTATGGCTACACCTTC.

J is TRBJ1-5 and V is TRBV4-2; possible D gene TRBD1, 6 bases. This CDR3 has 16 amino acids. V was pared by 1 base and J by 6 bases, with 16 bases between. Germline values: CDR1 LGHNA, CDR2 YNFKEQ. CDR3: CASSQGQGFSGQPQHF. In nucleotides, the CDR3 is TGTGCCAGCAGCCAAGGCCAGGGGTTTTCGGGTCAGCCCCAGCATTTT.

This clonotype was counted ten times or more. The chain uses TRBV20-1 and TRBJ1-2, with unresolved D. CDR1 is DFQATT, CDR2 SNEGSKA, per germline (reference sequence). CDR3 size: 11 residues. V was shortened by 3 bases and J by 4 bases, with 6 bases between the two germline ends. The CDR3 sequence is CSARSPYGYTF. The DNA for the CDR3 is TGCAGTGCTAGGAGCCCCTATGGCTACACCTTC.

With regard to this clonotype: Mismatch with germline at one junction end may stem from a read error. This CDR3 is CASSLAGGPSDTQYF. For the CDR3, the DNA is TGTGCCAGCAGTCTAGCGGGGGGGCCTTCAGATACGCAGTATTTT. The chain carries TRBV12-3 or TRBV12-4 and TRBJ2-3, with 12 bases aligning to TRBD2. The CDR3 runs 15 residues.

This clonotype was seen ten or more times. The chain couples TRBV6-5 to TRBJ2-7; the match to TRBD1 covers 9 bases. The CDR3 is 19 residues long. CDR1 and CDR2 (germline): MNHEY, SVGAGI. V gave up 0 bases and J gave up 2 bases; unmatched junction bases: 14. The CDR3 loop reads CASSYSIVFPGQGAYEQYF. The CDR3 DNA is TGTGCCAGCAGTTACTCGATAGTATTCCCGGGACAGGGAGCCTACGAGCAGTACTTC.

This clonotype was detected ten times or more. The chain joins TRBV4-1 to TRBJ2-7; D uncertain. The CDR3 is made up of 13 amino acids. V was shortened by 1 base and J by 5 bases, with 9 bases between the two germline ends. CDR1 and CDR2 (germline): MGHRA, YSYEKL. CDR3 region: CASSQVYLDEQYF. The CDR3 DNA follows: TGCGCCAGCAGCCAAGTTTATCTCGACGAGCAGTACTTC.

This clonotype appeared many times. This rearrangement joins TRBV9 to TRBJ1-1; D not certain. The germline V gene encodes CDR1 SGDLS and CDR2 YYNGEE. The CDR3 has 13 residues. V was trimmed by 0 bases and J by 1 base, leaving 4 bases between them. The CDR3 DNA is TGTGCCAGCAGCGTAGACAGGAACACTGAAGCTTTCTTT. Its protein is CASSVDRNTEAFF. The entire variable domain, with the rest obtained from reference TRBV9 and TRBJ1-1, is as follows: DSGVTQTPKHLITATGQRVTLRCSPRSGDLSVYWYQQSLDQGLQFLIQYYNGEERAKGNILERFSAQQFPDLHSELNLSSLELGDSALYFCASSVDRNTEAFFGQGTRLTVV.

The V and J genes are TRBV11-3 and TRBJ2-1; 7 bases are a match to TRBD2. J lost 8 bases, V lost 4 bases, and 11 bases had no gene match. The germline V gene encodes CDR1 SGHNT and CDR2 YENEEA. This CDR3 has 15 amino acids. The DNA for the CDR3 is TGTGCCAGCAGCTCCCCAACTAGCGACACTCATGAGCAGTTCTTC. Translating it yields CASSSPTSDTHEQFF.

CDR3 DNA sequence: TGTGCCAGCAGCTTAAATGCCCCTGACGAGCAGTACTTC. This sequence encodes CASSLNAPDEQYF. The rearrangement links TRBV11-2 to TRBJ2-7; D uncertain. The CDR3 loop spans 13 amino acids. Germline V gives CDR1 SGHAT, CDR2 FQNNGV. With 2 bases removed from V and 5 bases from J, the gap between germline ends came to 10 bases.

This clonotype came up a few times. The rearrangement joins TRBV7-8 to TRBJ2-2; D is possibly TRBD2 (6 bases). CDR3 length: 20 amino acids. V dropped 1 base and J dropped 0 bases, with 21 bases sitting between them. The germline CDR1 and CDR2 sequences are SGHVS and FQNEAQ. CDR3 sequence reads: CASSLVGRQGGYPNTGELFF. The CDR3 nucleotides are TGTGCCAGCAGCTTAGTAGGGAGGCAGGGTGGATATCCGAACACCGGGGAGCTGTTTTTT.

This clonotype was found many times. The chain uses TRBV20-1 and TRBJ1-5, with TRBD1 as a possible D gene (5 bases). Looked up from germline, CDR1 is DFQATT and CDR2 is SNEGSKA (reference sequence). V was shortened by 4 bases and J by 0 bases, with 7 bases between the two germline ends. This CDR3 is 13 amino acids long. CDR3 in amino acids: CSAKGYSNQPQHF. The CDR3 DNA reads TGCAGTGCTAAGGGGTATAGCAATCAGCCCCAGCATTTT.

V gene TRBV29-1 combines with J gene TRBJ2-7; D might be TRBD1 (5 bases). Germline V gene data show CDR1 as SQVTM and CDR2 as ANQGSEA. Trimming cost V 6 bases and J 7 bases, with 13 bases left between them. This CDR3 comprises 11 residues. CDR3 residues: CSVSIRTEQYF. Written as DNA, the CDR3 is TGCAGCGTCTCAATTCGGACAGAGCAGTACTTC.

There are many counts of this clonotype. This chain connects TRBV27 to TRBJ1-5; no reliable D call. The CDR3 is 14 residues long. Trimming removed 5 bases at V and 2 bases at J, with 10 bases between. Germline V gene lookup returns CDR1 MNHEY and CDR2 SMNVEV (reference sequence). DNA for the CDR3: TGTGCCAGCAGTCTTGGACGGGGCAATCAGCCCCAGCATTTT. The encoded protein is CASSLGRGNQPQHF.

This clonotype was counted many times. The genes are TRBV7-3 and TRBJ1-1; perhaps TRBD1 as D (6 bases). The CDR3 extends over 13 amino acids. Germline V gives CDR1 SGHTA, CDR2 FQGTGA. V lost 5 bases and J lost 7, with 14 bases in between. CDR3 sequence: CASSPIGQNEAFF. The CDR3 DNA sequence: TGTGCCAGCAGCCCAATTGGACAGAATGAAGCTTTCTTT.

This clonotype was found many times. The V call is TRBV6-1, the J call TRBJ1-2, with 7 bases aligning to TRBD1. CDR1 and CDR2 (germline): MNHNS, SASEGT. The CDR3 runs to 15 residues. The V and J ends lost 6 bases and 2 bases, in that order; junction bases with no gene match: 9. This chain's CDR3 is CASRPGRDRNYGYTF. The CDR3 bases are TGTGCCAGCAGACCAGGCCGGGACAGAAACTATGGCTACACCTTC.

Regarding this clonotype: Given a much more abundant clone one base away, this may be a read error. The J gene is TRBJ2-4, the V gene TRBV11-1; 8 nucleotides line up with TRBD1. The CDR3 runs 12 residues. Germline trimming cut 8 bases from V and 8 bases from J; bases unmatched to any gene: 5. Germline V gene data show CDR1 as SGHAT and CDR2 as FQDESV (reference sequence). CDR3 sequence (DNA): TGTGCCAGCGGGACAGGTGGAGACATTCAGTACTTC. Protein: CASGTGGDIQYF.

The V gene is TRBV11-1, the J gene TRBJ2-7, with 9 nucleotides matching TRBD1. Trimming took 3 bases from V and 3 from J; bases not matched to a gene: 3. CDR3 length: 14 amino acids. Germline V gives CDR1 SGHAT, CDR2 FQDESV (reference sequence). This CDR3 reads CASSFGTGLYEQYF. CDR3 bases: TGTGCCAGCAGCTTCGGGACAGGGCTCTACGAGCAGTACTTC.

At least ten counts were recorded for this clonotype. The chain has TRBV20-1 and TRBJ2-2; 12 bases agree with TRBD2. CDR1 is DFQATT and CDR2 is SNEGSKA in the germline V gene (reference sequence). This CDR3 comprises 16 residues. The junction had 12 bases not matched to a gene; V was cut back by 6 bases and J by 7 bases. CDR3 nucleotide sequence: TGCAGTGCCCGACTAGCGGGGGCCGCGGGGCACGGGGAGCTGTTTTTT. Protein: CSARLAGAAGHGELFF.

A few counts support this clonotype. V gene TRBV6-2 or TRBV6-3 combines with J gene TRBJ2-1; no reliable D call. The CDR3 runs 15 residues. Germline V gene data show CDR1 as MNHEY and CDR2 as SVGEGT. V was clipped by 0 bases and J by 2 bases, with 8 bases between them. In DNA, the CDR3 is TGTGCCAGCAGTTACTCGATAGGTACCTACAATGAGCAGTTCTTC. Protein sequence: CASSYSIGTYNEQFF.

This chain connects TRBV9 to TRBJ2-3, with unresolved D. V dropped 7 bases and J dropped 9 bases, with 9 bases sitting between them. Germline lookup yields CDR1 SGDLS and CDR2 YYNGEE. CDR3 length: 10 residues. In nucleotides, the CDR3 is TGTGCCAGCCAGGAAGGAACGCAGTATTTT. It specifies CASQEGTQYF. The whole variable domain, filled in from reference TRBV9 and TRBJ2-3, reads DSGVTQTPKHLITATGQRVTLRCSPRSGDLSVYWYQQSLDQGLQFLIQYYNGEERAKGNILERFSAQQFPDLHSELNLSSLELGDSALYFCASQEGTQYFGPGTRLTVL.